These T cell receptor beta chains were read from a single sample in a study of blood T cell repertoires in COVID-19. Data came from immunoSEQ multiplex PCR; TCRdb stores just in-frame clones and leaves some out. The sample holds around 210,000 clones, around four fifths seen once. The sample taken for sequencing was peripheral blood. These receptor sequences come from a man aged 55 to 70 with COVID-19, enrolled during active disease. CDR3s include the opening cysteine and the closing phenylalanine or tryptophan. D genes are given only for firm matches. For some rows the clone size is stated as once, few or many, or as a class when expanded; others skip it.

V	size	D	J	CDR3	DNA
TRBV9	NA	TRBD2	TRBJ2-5	CASSVGVAGGGETQYF	TGTGCCAGCAGCGTAGGGGTAGCGGGAGGGGGAGAGACCCAGTACTTC
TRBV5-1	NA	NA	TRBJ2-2	CASSPGLATGELFF	TGCGCCAGCAGTCCAGGGTTGGCCACCGGGGAGCTGTTTTTT
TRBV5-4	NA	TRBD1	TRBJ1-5	CASSSSTDRGRSNQPQHF	TGTGCCAGCAGCTCCTCAACCGACAGGGGGCGAAGCAATCAGCCCCAGCATTTT
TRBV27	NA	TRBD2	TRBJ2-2	CASSLWGRASTGELFF	TGTGCCAGCAGTTTATGGGGGAGGGCGAGCACCGGGGAGCTGTTTTTT
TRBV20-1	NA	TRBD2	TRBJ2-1	CSASTLAGGKEQFF	TGCAGTGCTAGTACCCTAGCGGGAGGGAAAGAGCAGTTCTTC
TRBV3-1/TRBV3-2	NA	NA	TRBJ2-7	CASSPTGAGTYEQYF	TGTGCCAGCAGCCCGACGGGCGCGGGCACCTACGAGCAGTACTTC
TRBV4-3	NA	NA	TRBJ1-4	CASSQSWANRVGEKLFF	TGCGCCAGCAGCCAATCCTGGGCTAACAGGGTCGGTGAAAAACTGTTTTTT
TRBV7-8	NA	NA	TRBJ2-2	CASSYRVETGELFF	TGTGCCAGCAGCTACAGGGTGGAAACCGGGGAGCTGTTTTTT
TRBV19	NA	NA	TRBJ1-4	CATTAGVVHEKLFF	TGTGCCACCACAGCGGGGGTGGTACATGAAAAACTGTTTTTT
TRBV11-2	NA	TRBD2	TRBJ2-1	CASLGTSGSSNEQFF	TGTGCCTCTTTGGGGACTAGCGGGAGTAGCAATGAGCAGTTCTTC
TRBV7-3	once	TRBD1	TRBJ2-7	CASSFLTGDEQYF	TGTGCCAGCAGCTTCCTTACAGGGGACGAGCAGTACTTC
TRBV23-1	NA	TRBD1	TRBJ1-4	CASSRRAGQGNTNEKLFF	TGCGCCAGCAGTCGGCGGGCAGGACAGGGAAACACTAATGAAAAACTGTTTTTT
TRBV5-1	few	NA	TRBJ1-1	CASSLGRGGSTEAFF	TGCGCCAGCAGCCTCGGGAGGGGAGGGAGCACTGAAGCTTTCTTT
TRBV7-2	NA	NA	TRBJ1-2	CASSSRGENYGYTF	TGTGCCAGCAGCTCCCGGGGGGAAAACTATGGCTACACCTTC
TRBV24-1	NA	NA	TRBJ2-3	CATSEAQATDTQYF	TGTGCCACCAGTGAGGCACAGGCTACGGATACGCAGTATTTT
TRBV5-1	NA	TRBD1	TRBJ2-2	CASSPRTGGPTGELFF	TGCGCCAGCAGCCCTCGGACAGGGGGCCCCACCGGGGAGCTGTTTTTT
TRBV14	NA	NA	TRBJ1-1	CASFAGGRDTEAFF	TGTGCCAGCTTTGCCGGGGGGAGGGACACTGAAGCTTTCTTT
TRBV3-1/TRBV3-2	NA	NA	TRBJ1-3	CASSRDSDSGNTIYF	TGTGCCAGCAGCCGGGACTCAGACTCTGGAAACACCATATATTTT
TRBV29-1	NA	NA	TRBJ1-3	CSVADRGGNTIYF	TGCAGCGTGGCGGACAGAGGTGGAAACACCATATATTTT
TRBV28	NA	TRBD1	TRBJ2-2	CASSVPGQGLGELFF	TGTGCCAGCAGTGTCCCGGGACAGGGCCTCGGGGAGCTGTTTTTT